Shown below are 3 T cell receptor beta chains from a single sample sequenced in a study of CD4 T cells in relation to SARS-CoV-2 and coronaviruses. Measured with immunoSEQ multiplex PCR; TCRdb has only the in-frame clones, and not every one. Of 24,000 or so clones in the sample, around 75% are singletons; the top ten hold roughly an eighth. Antigen specificity for these receptors is unknown. The unexposed donors gave CD4+ T cells in 2011-2018, prior to COVID-19. After roughly ten days of culture, CD4+ T cells were isolated. Specimen: CD4+ T cells from PBMCs, cultured in vitro. All receptors come from a human donor in good health.

V is TRBV5-1 and J is TRBJ2-5, with 9 bases identical to TRBD1. CDR1 is SGHRS, CDR2 YFSETQ, per germline. There are 15 residues in the CDR3. The V gene end was trimmed by 4 bases and the J gene end by 3 bases; junction bases not matched to a gene: 7. In nucleotides, the CDR3 is TGCGCCAGCAGCCCGTCAGGGACAGGGAAAGAGACCCAGTACTTC. It specifies CASSPSGTGKETQYF.

J is TRBJ2-7 and V is TRBV19; 7 positions match TRBD1. Germline assignment: CDR1 LNHDA and CDR2 SQIVND (reference sequence). Trimming at V came to 3 bases and at J to 6 bases, leaving 2 bases not matched to a gene. This CDR3 has 12 residues. CDR3 DNA sequence: TGTGCCAGTAGTATCCGACAGGGCGAGCAGTACTTC. This gives the protein CASSIRQGEQYF. The whole variable domain, remainder taken from reference TRBV19 and TRBJ2-7, is DGGITQSPKYLFRKEGQNVTLSCEQNLNHDAMYWYRQDPGQGLRLIYYSQIVNDFQKGDIAEGYSVSREKKESFPLTVTSAQKNPTAFYLCASSIRQGEQYFGPGTRLTVT.

V gene TRBV19 combines with J gene TRBJ1-5; maybe TRBD1 (5 bases). The CDR3 is 13 amino acids. The germline V gene encodes CDR1 LNHDA and CDR2 SQIVND (reference sequence). V lost 8 bases and J lost 3, with 11 bases in between. The CDR3 here is CASGQGINQPQHF. The CDR3 nucleotides read TGTGCCAGTGGCCAGGGTATCAATCAGCCCCAGCATTTT.